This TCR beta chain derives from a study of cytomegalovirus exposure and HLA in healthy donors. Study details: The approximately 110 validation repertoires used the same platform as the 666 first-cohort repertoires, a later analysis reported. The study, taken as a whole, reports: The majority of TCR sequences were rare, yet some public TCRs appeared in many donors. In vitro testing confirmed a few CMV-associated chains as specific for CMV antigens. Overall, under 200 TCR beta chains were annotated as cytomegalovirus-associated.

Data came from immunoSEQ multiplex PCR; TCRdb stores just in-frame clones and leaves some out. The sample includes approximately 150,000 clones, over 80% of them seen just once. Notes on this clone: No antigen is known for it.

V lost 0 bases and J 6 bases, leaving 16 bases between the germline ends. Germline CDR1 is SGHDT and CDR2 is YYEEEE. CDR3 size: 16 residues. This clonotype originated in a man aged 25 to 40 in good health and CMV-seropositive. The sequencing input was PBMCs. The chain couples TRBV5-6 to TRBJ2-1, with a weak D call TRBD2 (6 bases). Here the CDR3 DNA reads TGTGCCAGCAGCTTGGTTTCGACTAGTTCGTCCAATGAGCAGTTCTTC. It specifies CASSLVSTSSSNEQFF.